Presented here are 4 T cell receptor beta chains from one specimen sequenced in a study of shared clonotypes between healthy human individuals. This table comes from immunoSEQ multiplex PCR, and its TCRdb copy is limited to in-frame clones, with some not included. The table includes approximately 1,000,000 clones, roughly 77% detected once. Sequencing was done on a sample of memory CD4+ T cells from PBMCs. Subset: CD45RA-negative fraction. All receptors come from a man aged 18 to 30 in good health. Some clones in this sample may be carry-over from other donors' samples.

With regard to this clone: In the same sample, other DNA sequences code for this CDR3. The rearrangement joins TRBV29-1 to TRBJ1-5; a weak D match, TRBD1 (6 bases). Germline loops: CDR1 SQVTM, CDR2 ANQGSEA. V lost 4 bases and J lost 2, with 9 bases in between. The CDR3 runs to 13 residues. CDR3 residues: CSVGGAGNQPQHF. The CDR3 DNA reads TGCAGCGTTGGGGGGGCTGGCAATCAGCCCCAGCATTTT.

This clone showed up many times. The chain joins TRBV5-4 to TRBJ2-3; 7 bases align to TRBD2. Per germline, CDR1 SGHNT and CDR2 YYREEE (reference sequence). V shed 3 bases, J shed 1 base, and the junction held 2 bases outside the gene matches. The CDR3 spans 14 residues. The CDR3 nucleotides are TGTGCCAGCAGCTCGACTAGCCGCACAGATACGCAGTATTTT. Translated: CASSSTSRTDTQYF.

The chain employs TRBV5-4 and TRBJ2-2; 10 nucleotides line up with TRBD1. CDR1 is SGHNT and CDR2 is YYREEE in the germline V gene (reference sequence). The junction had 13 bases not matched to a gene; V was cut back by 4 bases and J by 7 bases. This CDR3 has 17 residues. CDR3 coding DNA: TGTGCCAGCAGCCGCCGGGACAGGGGACTAGAGGGCGGGGAGCTGTTTTTT. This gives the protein CASSRRDRGLEGGELFF.

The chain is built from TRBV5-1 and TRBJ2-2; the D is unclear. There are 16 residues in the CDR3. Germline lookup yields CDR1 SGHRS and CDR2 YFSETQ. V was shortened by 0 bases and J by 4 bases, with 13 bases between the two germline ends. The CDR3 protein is CASSLGPGLGTGELFF. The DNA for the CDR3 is TGCGCCAGCAGCTTGGGTCCGGGTCTCGGCACCGGGGAGCTGTTTTTT.